A selection of T cell receptor beta chains follows, all from one sample in a study of T cell responses to AZD1222 COVID-19 vaccine. Libraries were prepared by immunoSEQ multiplex PCR; TCRdb keeps only in-frame clonotypes and omits some of them. The sample includes 65,000 to 80,000 clones, roughly nine tenths of them seen just once. This sample comprised peripheral blood, obtained on day 0 of AZD1222 vaccination. Receptor source: an adult in good health. Each CDR3 is given with its conserved first and last residue. D genes are given only for firm matches. The size field is filled for only some rows; it gives once, few, many or a size class.

J gene,V gene,D gene,clone size,CDR3 length,CDR3 DNA,CDR3 protein
TRBJ1-2,TRBV6-5,-,-,10,TGTGCCACCAGGGTCCAGCCTTATACCTTC,CATRVQPYTF
TRBJ2-1,TRBV28,-,-,16,TGTGCCAGCAGCCCCCTGAGTGAAAGCTCCTACAATGAGCAGTTCTTC,CASSPLSESSYNEQFF
TRBJ1-2,TRBV28,-,-,10,TGTGCCAGCAGTCGACAGGTCTCTGTCTTC,CASSRQVSVF
TRBJ2-1,TRBV24-1,-,-,14,TGTGCCACCCGGGCAGCTAGCTCCTACAATGAGCAGTTCTTC,CATRAASSYNEQFF
TRBJ1-4,TRBV5-6,-,once,13,TGTGCCAGCAGCTTTGTCAGAGATGAAAAACTGTTTTTT,CASSFVRDEKLFF
TRBJ1-1,TRBV5-1,-,-,18,TGCGCCAGCAGCACCTTGCCTCCAGGGCCCCTAGGGAACACTGAAGCTTTCTTT,CASSTLPPGPLGNTEAFF
TRBJ1-1,TRBV10-3,-,-,13,TGTGCCATCAGTGAGTCGTGGGGACAAGAAGCTTTCTTT,CAISESWGQEAFF
TRBJ1-2,TRBV12-3/TRBV12-4,-,once,11,TGTGCCAGTGGTAATAACTATGGCTACACCTTC,CASGNNYGYTF
TRBJ2-7,TRBV6-1,-,-,14,TGTGCCAGCAGTGATGGGCAGCCACTCTACGAGCAGTACTTC,CASSDGQPLYEQYF
TRBJ1-1,TRBV10-3,-,-,14,TGTGCCATCAGTGAGGGCAGGGTGGGCACTGAAGCTTTCTTT,CAISEGRVGTEAFF
TRBJ1-4,TRBV9,-,-,14,TGTGCCAGCAGCGTGGGTCAGACTAATGAAAAACTGTTTTTT,CASSVGQTNEKLFF
TRBJ2-6,TRBV4-1,-,-,17,TGCGCCAGCAGCCAGCCGGGACGGAGCTCTGGGGCCAACGTCCTGACTTTC,CASSQPGRSSGANVLTF
TRBJ1-4,TRBV3-1/TRBV3-2,-,-,12,TGTGCCAGCAACAAAAAATATGAAAAACTGTTTTTT,CASNKKYEKLFF
TRBJ2-2,TRBV19,-,-,16,TGTGCCAGTAGTAACCCCACAGGGTGGGGCACCGGGGAGCTGTTTTTT,CASSNPTGWGTGELFF
TRBJ1-1,TRBV6-5,-,-,15,TGTGCCAGCAGTTACTCTACAATGCCGGGAACTGAAGCTTTCTTT,CASSYSTMPGTEAFF
TRBJ1-2,TRBV11-3,-,once,14,TGTGCCAGCAGCTCGAACAAGGGTGGCTATGGCTACACCTTC,CASSSNKGGYGYTF
TRBJ2-1,TRBV2,-,-,14,TGTGCCAGCAGGGAAAGGTCTCTTTACAATGAGCAGTTCTTC,CASRERSLYNEQFF
TRBJ2-1,TRBV9,TRBD2,-,17,TGTGCCAGCAGCGAAAGAGGGGTCGGGAGGGCCCCCAATGAGCAGTTCTTC,CASSERGVGRAPNEQFF
TRBJ1-5,TRBV2,TRBD1,-,13,TGTGCCAGCAGTACCAGGGGGCCTCAGCCCCAGCATTTT,CASSTRGPQPQHF
TRBJ2-5,TRBV9,-,-,13,TGTGCCAGCAGCGGCCGACTTCGGGAGACCCAGTACTTC,CASSGRLRETQYF
TRBJ1-2,TRBV28,-,-,15,TGTGCCAGCAGTCCCCCCTCGATCCAGTCCAATGGCTACACCTTC,CASSPPSIQSNGYTF
TRBJ2-7,TRBV7-9,TRBD2,-,19,TGTGCCAGCAGCCCCGGCGGTAGCGGGCTAGCGGGGATCAACTACGAGCAGTACTTC,CASSPGGSGLAGINYEQYF
TRBJ1-4,TRBV3-1/TRBV3-2,-,-,15,TGTGCCAGCAGCCCTACTAGGGCGAGTGGTGAAAAACTGTTTTTT,CASSPTRASGEKLFF
TRBJ1-5,TRBV11-2,-,-,13,TGTGCCAGCAGCTCTGCCGGGGTACAGCCCCAGCATTTT,CASSSAGVQPQHF
TRBJ2-3,TRBV5-1,-,-,15,TGCGCCAGCAGCTTGGAGGGTCATGGCACAGATACGCAGTATTTT,CASSLEGHGTDTQYF
TRBJ2-7,TRBV2,-,-,15,TGTGCCAGCAGATACAGGGACCATAGCTCCTACGAGCAGTACTTC,CASRYRDHSSYEQYF
TRBJ2-3,TRBV7-3,-,-,15,TGTGCCAGCAGCCCCGTAGCGATGGAAACAGATACGCAGTATTTT,CASSPVAMETDTQYF
TRBJ2-1,TRBV6-4,-,-,13,TGTGCCAGCAGTGACTCAAGGGAAAATGAGCAGTTCTTC,CASSDSRENEQFF
TRBJ1-1,TRBV6-5,-,-,14,TGTGCCAGTTGTTCAGGCTATGGGAAGGCTGAAGCTTTCTTT,CASCSGYGKAEAFF
TRBJ1-5,TRBV19,-,-,14,TGTGCCAGTATGGGGCAGGGACGCAATCAGCCCCAGCATTTT,CASMGQGRNQPQHF
TRBJ1-4,TRBV20-1,TRBD1,-,15,TGCAGTGCTAGTGAACCGGGACAGGGGCTTGAAAAACTGTTTTTT,CSASEPGQGLEKLFF
TRBJ2-2,TRBV29-1,TRBD1,-,15,TGCAGCGTTACTCGGGGCAGGGGGAATGGCGGGGAGCTGTTTTTT,CSVTRGRGNGGELFF
TRBJ2-1,TRBV24-1,TRBD1,-,14,TGTGCCACCAGTGGGACAGGAACTACGGATGAGCAGTTCTTC,CATSGTGTTDEQFF